This T cell receptor beta chain was profiled in a study of metastatic and nonmetastatic thyroid tumors. With 6 bases removed from V and 7 bases from J, the gap between germline ends came to 13 bases. This CDR3 is built from 13 residues. Germline CDR1 and CDR2: WSHSY and SAAADI. This clone was observed a few times. Every patient was untreated before thyroid surgery. Via MiXCR, TCRdb re-called the PCR reads. The sample has 40,000 to 50,000 clones; 4% are singletons. Sequenced: blood. The chain is built from TRBV10-2 and TRBJ2-4; no firm D call. The sequence was collected from a female donor with papillary thyroid cancer or a benign thyroid nodule (not recorded which). Some clones in this sample may be carry-over from other donors' samples. CDR3 residues: CASRPLEPNIQYF. The CDR3 nucleotides read TGCGCCAGCAGGCCGCTGGAGCCCAACATTCAGTACTTC.